The rows below give T cell receptor beta chains drawn from one sample of a study of blood T cell repertoires in COVID-19. Sequenced by immunoSEQ multiplex PCR; TCRdb stores in-frame clones only, minus some. The table includes 95,000 to 100,000 clones, around 92% detected once. The specimen was peripheral blood. The origin of the receptors is a man aged 50 or older with active COVID-19. CDR3s include the opening cysteine and the closing phenylalanine or tryptophan. The D gene is left open where the match is weak. Clone size is given for some rows only: seen once, a few or many times, or a class if the clone is expanded.

j_gene	d_gene	v_gene	abundance	CDR3aa	CDR3nt
TRBJ2-2	TRBD2	TRBV10-1	-	CASSPAGTSDTGELFF	TGCGCCAGCAGTCCCGCCGGGACTAGCGACACCGGGGAGCTGTTTTTT
TRBJ2-1	TRBD1	TRBV2	-	CASSRTGGVSGEQFF	TGTGCCAGCAGCCGGACAGGGGGGGTATCCGGCGAGCAGTTCTTC
TRBJ2-4	-	TRBV11-3	-	CASSPGPGTNIQYF	TGTGCCAGCAGCCCAGGGCCAGGAACAAACATTCAGTACTTC
TRBJ2-2	TRBD1	TRBV24-1	-	CATSPPGQGSGELFF	TGTGCCACCAGTCCGCCGGGACAGGGGAGCGGGGAGCTGTTTTTT
TRBJ2-1	TRBD2	TRBV28	-	CASRLAGGPRRAADEQFF	TGTGCCAGCAGACTAGCGGGAGGGCCAAGGCGCGCGGCGGATGAGCAGTTCTTC
TRBJ1-1	-	TRBV10-2	few	CASSERGIEAFF	TGCGCCAGCAGTGAGCGGGGGATTGAAGCTTTCTTT
TRBJ2-7	-	TRBV6-4	-	CASSFRVPTYYEQYF	TGTGCCAGCAGCTTCCGGGTCCCAACCTACTACGAGCAGTACTTC
TRBJ2-1	TRBD2	TRBV5-4	-	CASSFGLATGSYNEQFF	TGTGCCAGCAGCTTTGGACTAGCGACCGGCTCCTACAATGAGCAGTTCTTC
TRBJ1-1	TRBD1	TRBV6-1	once	CASSEYKTGGSGQAFF	TGTGCCAGCAGTGAATATAAGACAGGGGGTTCCGGGCAAGCTTTCTTT
TRBJ1-1	TRBD1	TRBV18	-	CASSVSGTGAGTEAFF	TGTGCCAGCTCAGTATCCGGGACAGGGGCTGGCACTGAAGCTTTCTTT
TRBJ2-3	TRBD2	TRBV10-3	-	CAISVAGEGSDTQYF	TGTGCCATCAGTGTGGCGGGAGAAGGGTCAGATACGCAGTATTTT